This paragraph covers one TCR beta chain sequence. Its antigen is undetermined. Time point indicated: week 23, last vaccination. The content of each vaccine dose was 300 ug of mutant IDH1 20-mer peptide, and topical imiquimod accompanied it. These data originate in a study of a mutant IDH1 vaccine in newly diagnosed glioma. The germline V and J ends were trimmed by 3 bases and 6 bases, with 11 bases remaining between them. The CDR3 runs to 12 residues. From germline, CDR1 is SQVTM and CDR2 ANQGSEA. Only in-frame clones appear in the TCRdb table, and some are missing; sequencing was by immunoSEQ multiplex PCR. The profile shows almost 85,000 clones, 75% to 85% of them singletons.

The TCR comes from a man younger than 45 with glioma. Some clones in this sample may be carry-over from other donors' samples. The V and J genes are TRBV29-1 and TRBJ2-5; D perhaps matches TRBD1 (6 bases). The sequences come from PBMCs, collected from a glioma patient whose treatment included an IDH1 peptide vaccine. CDR3 loop: CSVDPGEKTQYF. The DNA of the CDR3 is TGCAGCGTTGATCCAGGGGAAAAGACCCAGTACTTC. Based on the CDR3 plus reference TRBV29-1 and TRBJ2-5, the full variable domain is SAVISQKPSRDICQRGTSLTIQCQVDSQVTMMFWYRQQPGQSLTLIATANQGSEATYESGFVIDKFPISRPNLTFSTLTVSNMSPEDSSIYLCSVDPGEKTQYFGPGTRLLVL.